The clone carrying this TCR beta chain was found many times. Per the germline V gene, CDR1 is SGDLS and CDR2 is YYNGEE. Trimming took off 2 bases at V and 8 bases at J, with 19 bases between the two ends. The CDR3 contains 15 residues. One entry per CDR3 protein, called by TCRdb with MiXCR from the 5' RACE reads. The sample yields 55,000 to 80,000 distinct CDR3 sequences, approximately 23% seen once. What was sequenced was memory CD4+ T cells sorted from a lymph node. Regarding subset: memory CD4+ T cells, CD4+CD45RO+CD25-. The clonotype was recovered from a female donor with breast cancer. V gene TRBV9 combines with J gene TRBJ1-2; a weak D match, TRBD1 (5 bases). CDR3 residues: CASSVSPQGSYGYTF. CDR3 DNA: TGTGCCAGCAGCGTTTCCCCCCAGGGCTCTTACGGCTACACCTTC.